This TCR beta chain was captured by sequencing in a study of blood T cell repertoires in COVID-19. Generated by immunoSEQ multiplex PCR, the TCRdb table keeps only in-frame clones and is missing some. The table lists approximately 380,000 clones, approximately 90% of them singletons. CDR3 length: 13 amino acids. The germline V and J ends were trimmed by 5 bases and 3 bases, with 5 bases remaining between them. Germline assignment: CDR1 SGHAT and CDR2 FQNNGV. The source is a woman aged 18-29 years who had recovered from COVID-19. This chain uses TRBV11-2 with TRBJ1-6; D is ambiguous. The sequenced sample consisted of PBMCs or T cells enriched from blood (not recorded which). CDR3 bases: TGTGCCAGCAGCCCGGGCTATAATTCACCCCTCCACTTT. Protein: CASSPGYNSPLHF.